The T cell receptor (beta chain) under discussion was sequenced for a study of cytomegalovirus exposure and HLA in healthy donors. The study's findings and limits: A later examination showed that TCR association rates differed by HLA locus, with DRB1 most and HLA-C fewest. The study had only CMV serostatus as immune exposure information.

About this clone itself: Its target is unknown.

The study ran its PCR with 60 Vbeta and 13 Jbeta primers. In the source study's methods: Counted up in a later analysis, unique TCR beta chains came to 65 million to 100 million, with about 9.9 million shared. Sequencing used immunoSEQ multiplex PCR; TCRdb keeps in-frame clones, though not all of them. V, J and clone size derive from that table, while D and trimming were established from the DNA sequence. The sample consists of around 150,000 clones, less than 85% of them appearing once. Donors were ostensibly healthy at sampling, although undocumented immune exposures were probable. CDR3 length equals 16 residues. CDR1 SGHKS and CDR2 YYEKEE come from the germline V gene (reference sequence). J lost 4 bases, V lost 3 bases, and 8 bases had no gene match.

The chain combines TRBV5-5 with TRBJ1-1; 11 bases match TRBD1. This clonotype was obtained from a man aged 40-50 years in good health and CMV-seronegative. The sample was PBMCs. The CDR3 nucleotides read TGTGCCAGCAGCTCTCCCGGGACAGGGGGTTTCACTGAAGCTTTCTTT. Amino acids: CASSSPGTGGFTEAFF.